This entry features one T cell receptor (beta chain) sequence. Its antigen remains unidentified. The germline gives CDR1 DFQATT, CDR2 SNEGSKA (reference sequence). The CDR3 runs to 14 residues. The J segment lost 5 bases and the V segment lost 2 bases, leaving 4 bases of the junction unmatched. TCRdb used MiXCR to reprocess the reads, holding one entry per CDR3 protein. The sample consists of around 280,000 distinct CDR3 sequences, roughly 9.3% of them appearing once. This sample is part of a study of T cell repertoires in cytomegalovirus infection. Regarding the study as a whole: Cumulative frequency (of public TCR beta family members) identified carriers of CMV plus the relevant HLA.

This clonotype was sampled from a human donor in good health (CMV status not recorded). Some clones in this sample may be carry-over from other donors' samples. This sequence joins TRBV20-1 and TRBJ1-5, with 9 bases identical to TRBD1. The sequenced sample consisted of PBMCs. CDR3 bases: TGCAGTGCTAGAACAGGGGGCGTTGATCAGCCCCAGCATTTT. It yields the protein CSARTGGVDQPQHF.